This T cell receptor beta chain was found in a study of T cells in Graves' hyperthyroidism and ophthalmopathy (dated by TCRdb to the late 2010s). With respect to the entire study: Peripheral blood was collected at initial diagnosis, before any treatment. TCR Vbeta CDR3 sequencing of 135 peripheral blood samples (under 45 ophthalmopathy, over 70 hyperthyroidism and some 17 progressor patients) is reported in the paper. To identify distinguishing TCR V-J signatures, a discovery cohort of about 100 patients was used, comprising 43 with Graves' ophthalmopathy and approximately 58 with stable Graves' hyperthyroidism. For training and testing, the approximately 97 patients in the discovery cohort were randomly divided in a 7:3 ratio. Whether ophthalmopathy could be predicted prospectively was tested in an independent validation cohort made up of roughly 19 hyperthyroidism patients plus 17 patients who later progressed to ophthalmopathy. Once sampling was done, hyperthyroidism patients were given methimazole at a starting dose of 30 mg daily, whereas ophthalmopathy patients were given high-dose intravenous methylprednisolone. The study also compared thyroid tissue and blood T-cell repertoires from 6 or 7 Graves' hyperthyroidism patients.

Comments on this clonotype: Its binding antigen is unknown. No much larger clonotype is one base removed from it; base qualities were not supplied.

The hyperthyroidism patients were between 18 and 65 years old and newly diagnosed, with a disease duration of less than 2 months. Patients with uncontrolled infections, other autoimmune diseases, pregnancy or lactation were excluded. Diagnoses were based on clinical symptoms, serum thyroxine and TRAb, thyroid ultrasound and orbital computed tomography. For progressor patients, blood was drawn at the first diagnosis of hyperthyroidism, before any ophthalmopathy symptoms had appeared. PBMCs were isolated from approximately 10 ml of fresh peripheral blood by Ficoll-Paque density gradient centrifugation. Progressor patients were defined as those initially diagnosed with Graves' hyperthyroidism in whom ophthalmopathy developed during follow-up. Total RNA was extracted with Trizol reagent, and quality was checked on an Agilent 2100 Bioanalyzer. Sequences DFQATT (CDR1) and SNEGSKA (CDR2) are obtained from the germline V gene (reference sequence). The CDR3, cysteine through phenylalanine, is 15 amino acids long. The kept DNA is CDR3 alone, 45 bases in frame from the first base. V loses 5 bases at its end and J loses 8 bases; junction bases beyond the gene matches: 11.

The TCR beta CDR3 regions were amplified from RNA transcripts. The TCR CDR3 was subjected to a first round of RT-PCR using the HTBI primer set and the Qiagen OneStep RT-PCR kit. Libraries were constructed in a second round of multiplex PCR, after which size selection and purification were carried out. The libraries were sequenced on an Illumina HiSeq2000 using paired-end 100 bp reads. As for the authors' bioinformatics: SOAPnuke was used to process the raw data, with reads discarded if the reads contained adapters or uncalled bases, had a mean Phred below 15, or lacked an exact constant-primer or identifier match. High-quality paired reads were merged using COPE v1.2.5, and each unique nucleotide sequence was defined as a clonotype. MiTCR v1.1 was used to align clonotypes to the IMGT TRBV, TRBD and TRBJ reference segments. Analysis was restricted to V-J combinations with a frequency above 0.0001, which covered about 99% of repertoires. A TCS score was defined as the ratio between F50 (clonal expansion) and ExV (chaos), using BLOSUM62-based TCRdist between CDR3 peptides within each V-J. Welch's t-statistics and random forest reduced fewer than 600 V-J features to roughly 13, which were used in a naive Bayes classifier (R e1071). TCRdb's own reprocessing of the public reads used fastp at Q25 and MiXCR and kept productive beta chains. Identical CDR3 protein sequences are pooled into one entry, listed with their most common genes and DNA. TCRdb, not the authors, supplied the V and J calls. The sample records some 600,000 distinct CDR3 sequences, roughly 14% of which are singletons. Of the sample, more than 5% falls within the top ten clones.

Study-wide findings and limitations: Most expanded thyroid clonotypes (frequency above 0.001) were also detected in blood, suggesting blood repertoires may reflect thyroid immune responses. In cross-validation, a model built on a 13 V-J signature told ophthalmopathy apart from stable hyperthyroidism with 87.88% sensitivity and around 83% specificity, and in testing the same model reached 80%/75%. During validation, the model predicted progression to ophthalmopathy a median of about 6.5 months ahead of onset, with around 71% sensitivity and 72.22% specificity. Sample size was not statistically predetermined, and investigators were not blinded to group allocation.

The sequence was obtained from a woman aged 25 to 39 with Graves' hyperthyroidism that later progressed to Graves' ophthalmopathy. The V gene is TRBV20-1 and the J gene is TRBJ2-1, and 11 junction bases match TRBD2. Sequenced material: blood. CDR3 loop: CSAYLSGRAEYEQFF. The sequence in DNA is TGCAGTGCTTACCTTAGCGGGAGGGCCGAATATGAGCAGTTCTTC.